The source of this T cell receptor beta chain is a study of control samples from healthy donors and cancer patients. Germline loops: CDR1 SGHTA, CDR2 FQGNSA. The CDR3 is 14 amino acids. V was pared by 5 bases and J by 10 bases, with 10 bases of the junction left unmatched. This table comes from immunoSEQ multiplex PCR, and its TCRdb copy is limited to in-frame clones, with some not included. The table records 260,000 or so clones, 82% of them present only once. This clone was counted only a few times. The rearrangement joins TRBV7-2 to TRBJ2-1; TRBD2 matches at 8 bases. The clonotype comes from a woman between 55 and 75 years old with lung cancer. Sequencing was performed on PBMCs. The CDR3 protein is CASSPGTRGREQFF. For the CDR3, the DNA is TGTGCCAGCAGCCCCGGGACTAGAGGTAGGGAGCAGTTCTTC.